The rows below give T cell receptor beta chains drawn from one sample of a study of cytomegalovirus exposure and HLA in healthy donors. TCRdb's table, derived via immunoSEQ multiplex PCR, lists solely in-frame clones and lacks some. The sample lists 200,000 to 250,000 clones; 70% to 85% were seen once. The specimen sequenced was PBMCs. All receptors come from a woman aged 40 to 50 in good health and CMV-seronegative. Both conserved end residues are part of each CDR3. The order of the fields is J gene, V gene, clone size, D gene, CDR3 protein, CDR3 DNA. D genes are given only for firm matches. Clone size is stated in some rows and not others, as once, few, many or a class when expanded.

J: TRBJ2-7; V: TRBV7-9; size: NA; D: TRBD1; CDR3: CASSLIRGQNEQYF; DNA: TGTGCCAGCAGCTTAATTAGGGGGCAGAACGAGCAGTACTTC
J: TRBJ1-4; V: TRBV19; size: NA; D: TRBD1; CDR3: CATRDRPTNEKLFF; DNA: TGTGCCACCCGGGACAGACCAACTAATGAAAAACTGTTTTTT
J: TRBJ1-2; V: TRBV5-6; size: once; D: TRBD1; CDR3: CASSLGTALRNGYTF; DNA: TGTGCCAGCAGCTTAGGGACAGCGCTCCGAAATGGCTACACCTTC
J: TRBJ1-2; V: TRBV18; size: NA; D: TRBD1; CDR3: CASSPPGQDNYGYTF; DNA: TGTGCCAGCTCACCCCCGGGACAGGACAACTATGGCTACACCTTC
J: TRBJ1-1; V: TRBV14; size: NA; D: NA; CDR3: CASSPYVRVGTEAFF; DNA: TGTGCCAGCAGCCCCTACGTGAGGGTAGGCACTGAAGCTTTCTTT
J: TRBJ1-1; V: TRBV18; size: NA; D: NA; CDR3: CASSPATRTEAFF; DNA: TGTGCCAGCTCCCCGGCAACGCGGACTGAAGCTTTCTTT
J: TRBJ1-3; V: TRBV6-1; size: NA; D: NA; CDR3: CASSTTQGIGNTIYF; DNA: TGTGCCAGCAGCACAACTCAGGGGATCGGAAACACCATATATTTT
J: TRBJ2-3; V: TRBV6-1; size: NA; D: NA; CDR3: CASGDLTREDTQYF; DNA: TGTGCCAGCGGGGACCTGACTAGGGAAGATACGCAGTATTTT
J: TRBJ2-2; V: TRBV2; size: NA; D: TRBD2; CDR3: CASRETPHYSGGGELFF; DNA: TGTGCCAGCAGGGAGACCCCCCATTACAGCGGGGGCGGGGAGCTGTTTTTT
J: TRBJ1-2; V: TRBV5-1; size: NA; D: TRBD1; CDR3: CASSQSDRGPHGYTF; DNA: TGCGCCAGCAGCCAATCAGACAGGGGTCCCCATGGCTACACCTTC
J: TRBJ2-3; V: TRBV19; size: NA; D: NA; CDR3: CASSNPGDTDTQYF; DNA: TGTGCCAGTAGCAATCCCGGGGACACAGATACGCAGTATTTT
J: TRBJ1-1; V: TRBV10-3; size: few; D: NA; CDR3: CAISNTGDPEAFF; DNA: TGTGCCATCAGTAATACAGGAGATCCTGAAGCTTTCTTT
J: TRBJ2-7; V: TRBV6-1; size: NA; D: NA; CDR3: CASSGPFGEQYF; DNA: TGTGCCAGCAGTGGGCCTTTCGGGGAGCAGTACTTC
J: TRBJ2-1; V: TRBV20-1; size: once; D: NA; CDR3: CSASMASEQFF; DNA: TGCAGTGCTAGTATGGCATCTGAGCAGTTCTTC
J: TRBJ2-5; V: TRBV6-5; size: NA; D: NA; CDR3: CASSSRGFQETQYF; DNA: TGTGCCAGCTCCAGCCGGGGATTCCAAGAGACCCAGTACTTC
J: TRBJ2-5; V: TRBV7-2; size: NA; D: TRBD1; CDR3: CASTVDRGGQETQYF; DNA: TGTGCCAGCACCGTTGACAGGGGCGGTCAAGAGACCCAGTACTTC
J: TRBJ1-2; V: TRBV12-5; size: once; D: TRBD1; CDR3: CASGPGQGFDGYTF; DNA: TGTGCTAGTGGACCGGGACAGGGTTTCGATGGCTACACCTTC
J: TRBJ1-2; V: TRBV4-1; size: NA; D: TRBD1; CDR3: CASSQDPTTGFRYTF; DNA: TGCGCCAGCAGCCAAGACCCTACGACAGGGTTTCGCTACACCTTC
J: TRBJ2-3; V: TRBV9; size: once; D: TRBD2; CDR3: CASSYIAGSSTDTQYF; DNA: TGTGCCAGCAGCTATATAGCGGGCTCTAGCACAGATACGCAGTATTTT
J: TRBJ1-6; V: TRBV5-6; size: once; D: NA; CDR3: CASSLVSGVENSPLHF; DNA: TGTGCCAGCAGCTTAGTGTCCGGAGTCGAAAATTCACCCCTCCACTTT
J: TRBJ2-3; V: TRBV27; size: NA; D: NA; CDR3: CASSLSTGQGPSTDTQYF; DNA: TGTGCCAGCAGTTTATCGACGGGACAAGGGCCTAGCACAGATACGCAGTATTTT
J: TRBJ1-3; V: TRBV13; size: NA; D: TRBD1; CDR3: CASSIAGTGGTYSGNTIYF; DNA: TGTGCCAGCAGCATAGCCGGGACAGGGGGCACATACTCTGGAAACACCATATATTTT
J: TRBJ2-7; V: TRBV7-8; size: NA; D: TRBD1; CDR3: CASTSGQTFYEQYF; DNA: TGTGCCAGCACCTCGGGACAGACTTTCTACGAGCAGTACTTC
J: TRBJ1-5; V: TRBV7-6; size: NA; D: NA; CDR3: CASSTTGSNQPQHF; DNA: TGTGCCAGCAGCACGACAGGAAGCAATCAGCCCCAGCATTTT
J: TRBJ1-2; V: TRBV6-6; size: NA; D: NA; CDR3: CASSPRTDGYTF; DNA: TGTGCCAGCAGTCCCCGGACAGATGGCTACACCTTC
J: TRBJ2-5; V: TRBV6-5; size: NA; D: NA; CDR3: CASSPGLWGQETQYF; DNA: TGTGCCAGCAGCCCGGGACTGTGGGGCCAAGAGACCCAGTACTTC
J: TRBJ1-4; V: TRBV4-2; size: NA; D: NA; CDR3: CASSQEGIGGANEKLFF; DNA: TGTGCCAGCAGCCAAGAGGGCATAGGGGGAGCCAATGAAAAACTGTTTTTT
J: TRBJ1-1; V: TRBV10-1; size: NA; D: TRBD1; CDR3: CASSRGQGLVGEHGAFF; DNA: TGCGCCAGCAGTCGCGGACAGGGCCTTGTCGGTGAACATGGAGCTTTCTTT
J: TRBJ2-7; V: TRBV10-3; size: NA; D: TRBD2; CDR3: CASGLAGPSYEQYF; DNA: TGTGCCAGTGGACTAGCGGGGCCCTCCTACGAGCAGTACTTC
J: TRBJ1-3; V: TRBV6-6; size: NA; D: TRBD1; CDR3: CASSSRTGTDGNTIYF; DNA: TGTGCCAGCAGTAGCCGGACAGGGACTGATGGAAACACCATATATTTT
J: TRBJ2-7; V: TRBV4-1; size: many; D: TRBD2; CDR3: CASSHPAGAINEQYF; DNA: TGCGCCAGCAGCCACCCAGCGGGGGCTATTAACGAGCAGTACTTC
J: TRBJ2-3; V: TRBV7-6; size: NA; D: NA; CDR3: CASSFEWDTQYF; DNA: TGTGCCAGCAGCTTTGAGTGGGATACGCAGTATTTT
J: TRBJ2-7; V: TRBV18; size: NA; D: NA; CDR3: CASSLLTGRRNEQYF; DNA: TGTGCCAGCTCACTCTTGACAGGGAGGAGGAACGAGCAGTACTTC
J: TRBJ1-1; V: TRBV19; size: few; D: NA; CDR3: CASSMAGPSTEAFF; DNA: TGTGCCAGTAGTATGGCAGGGCCTTCCACTGAAGCTTTCTTT
J: TRBJ2-3; V: TRBV11-1; size: NA; D: TRBD2; CDR3: CASSPRAGVVTDTQYF; DNA: TGTGCCAGCAGCCCTCGAGCGGGGGTAGTCACAGATACGCAGTATTTT
J: TRBJ2-7; V: TRBV10-2; size: NA; D: TRBD1; CDR3: CASSDPTGTGSYEQYF; DNA: TGCGCCAGCAGTGACCCGACCGGGACAGGGAGCTACGAGCAGTACTTC
J: TRBJ2-5; V: TRBV9; size: NA; D: TRBD2; CDR3: CASSVGTSGGVVYF; DNA: TGTGCCAGCAGCGTAGGGACTAGCGGGGGCGTCGTGTACTTC